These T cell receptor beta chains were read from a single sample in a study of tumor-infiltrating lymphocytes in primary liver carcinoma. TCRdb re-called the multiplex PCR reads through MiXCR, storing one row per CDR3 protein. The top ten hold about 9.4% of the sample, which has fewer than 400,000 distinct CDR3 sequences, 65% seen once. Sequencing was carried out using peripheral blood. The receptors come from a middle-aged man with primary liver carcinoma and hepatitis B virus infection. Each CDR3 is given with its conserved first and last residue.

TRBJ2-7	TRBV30	CAWGGLAGLSSYEQYF
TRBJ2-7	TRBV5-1	CASSLSPSGDNYEQYF
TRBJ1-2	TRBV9	CASSVVIGNGYTF
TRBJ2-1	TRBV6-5	CASRGGLASHEQFF
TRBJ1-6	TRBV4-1	CASSLTLHF
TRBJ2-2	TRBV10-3	CATKETPNTGDLFF
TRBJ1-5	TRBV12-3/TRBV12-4	CASSLATGGGNQPQHF
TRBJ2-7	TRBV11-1	CASSFSGPSYEQYF
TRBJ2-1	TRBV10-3	CAIARDRVVEQFF
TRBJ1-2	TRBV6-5	CASSLDGLGYTF
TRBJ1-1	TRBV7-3	CASSRAAEPGAEAFF
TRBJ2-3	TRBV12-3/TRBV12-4	CASSRRGGGGPVDTQYF
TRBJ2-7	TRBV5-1	CASSSDRGGYEQYF
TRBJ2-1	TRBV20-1	CSALDAGVTGYNEQFF
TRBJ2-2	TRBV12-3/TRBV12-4	CAISLAGRGHTGELFF
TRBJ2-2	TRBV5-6	CASSLVRARELFF
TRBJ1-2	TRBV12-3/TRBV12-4	CASSGPGIGYTF
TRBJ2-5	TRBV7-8	CASSLAYGHQETQYF
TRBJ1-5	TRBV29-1	CSVDDRDQPQHF
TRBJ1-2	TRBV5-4	CASSLGSRGYTF
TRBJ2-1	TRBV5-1	CASSLIGYNEQFF
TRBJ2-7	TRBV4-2	CASSQEGSGSYEQYF
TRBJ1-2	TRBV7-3	CASSPTGISDYGYTF
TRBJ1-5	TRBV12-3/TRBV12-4	CSSGGGTRQPQHF